This TCR beta chain was profiled in a study of metastatic and nonmetastatic thyroid tumors. CDR1 and CDR2 from the germline V gene are SGHRS and YFSETQ. Trimming pared 0 bases from V and 0 bases from J, leaving 6 bases between. The CDR3 extends over 14 amino acids. TCRdb ran MiXCR on the PCR reads. The table lists about 30,000 clones, almost 30% of them singletons. None of the patients had undergone any treatment ahead of thyroid surgery. The source material was blood. This chain uses TRBV5-1 with TRBJ1-2; no reliable D call. This receptor was obtained from a female donor with papillary thyroid cancer or a benign thyroid nodule (not recorded which). Some clones in this sample may be carry-over from other donors' samples. The CDR3 DNA reads TGCGCCAGCAGCTTGGGGTCCGCTAACTATGGCTACACCTTC. It yields the protein CASSLGSANYGYTF.